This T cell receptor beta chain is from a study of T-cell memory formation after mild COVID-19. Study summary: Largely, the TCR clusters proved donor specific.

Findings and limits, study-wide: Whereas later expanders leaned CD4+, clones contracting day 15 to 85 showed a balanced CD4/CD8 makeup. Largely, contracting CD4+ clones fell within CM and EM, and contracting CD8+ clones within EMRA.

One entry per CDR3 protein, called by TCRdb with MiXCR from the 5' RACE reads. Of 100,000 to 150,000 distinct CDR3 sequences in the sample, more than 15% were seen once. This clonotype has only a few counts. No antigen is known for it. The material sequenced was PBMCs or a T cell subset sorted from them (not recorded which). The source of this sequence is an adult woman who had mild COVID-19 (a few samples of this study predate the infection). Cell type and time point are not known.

The CDR3 protein is CASSPIYPTVPGELFF. DNA for the CDR3: TGTGCCAGCAGCCCAATTTACCCGACAGTACCCGGGGAGCTGTTTTTT. V and J are TRBV7-9 and TRBJ2-2; D is possibly TRBD1 (5 bases). Germline loops: CDR1 SEHNR, CDR2 FQNEAQ (reference sequence). The CDR3 is 16 amino acids. V was pared by 5 bases and J by 6 bases, with 19 bases between.